Below are 26 T cell receptor beta chains sequenced from a single sample in a study of T cell responses to AZD1222 COVID-19 vaccine (dated by TCRdb to 2020 to 2023). Library preparation was by the immunoSEQ multiplex PCR assay. In its TCRdb copy, this immuneACCESS table keeps in-frame sequences only and misses some clones. Where compared with another copy, unresolved V genes explain less than half of these, and the others have no known cause. The sample data list roughly 91,000 clones, and roughly 87% of these were observed just once. Together, the top ten hold 2.2% of the sample. Reading the label with the study, this specimen's time point is: baseline before first vaccination. Sequencing used peripheral blood, obtained on day 0 of AZD1222 vaccination. All receptors derive from an adult in good health.

The J gene is TRBJ2-2, the V gene TRBV9; perhaps TRBD1 as D (7 bases). From germline, CDR1 is SGDLS and CDR2 YYNGEE. The V and J ends lost 0 bases and 5 bases respectively, with 14 bases between them. CDR3 length equals 16 residues. This chain's CDR3 is CASSVEGGTVTGELFF. DNA of the CDR3: TGTGCCAGCAGCGTAGAAGGGGGGACAGTGACCGGGGAGCTGTTTTTT.

V and J are TRBV29-1 and TRBJ1-5, with D uncertain. The CDR3 has 14 residues. Per germline, CDR1 SQVTM and CDR2 ANQGSEA. V was trimmed by 3 bases and J by 2 bases, leaving 11 bases between them. The CDR3 spells CSVELATGNQPQHF. CDR3 coding DNA: TGCAGCGTTGAGTTGGCGACGGGCAATCAGCCCCAGCATTTT.

V gene TRBV7-9 combines with J gene TRBJ2-2; D unclear. CDR1 and CDR2 from the germline V gene are SEHNR and FQNEAQ (reference sequence). This CDR3 region has 14 residues. Trimming cost V 2 bases and J 3 bases, with 7 bases left between them. This CDR3 is CASSLTGDTGELFF. The CDR3, as DNA: TGTGCCAGCAGCTTAACTGGGGACACCGGGGAGCTGTTTTTT.

V usage is TRBV7-2 and J usage is TRBJ2-1; unclear D gene. Trimming took 2 bases from V and 7 from J, leaving 15 bases between them. Germline V CDR1 and CDR2: SGHTA, FQGNSA. This CDR3 region has 15 residues. The CDR3 loop reads CASSLIRAKGNEQFF. CDR3 sequence (DNA): TGTGCCAGCAGCTTAATCCGAGCGAAAGGGAATGAGCAGTTCTTC.

The rearrangement joins TRBV19 to TRBJ2-6; D uncertain. This CDR3 is built from 12 residues. V lost 7 bases to trimming and J lost 3 bases, with 4 bases between them. From germline, CDR1 is LNHDA and CDR2 SQIVND (reference sequence). The DNA of the CDR3 is TGTGCCAGTACTGTTGGGGCCAACGTCCTGACTTTC. It codes for CASTVGANVLTF.

The chain joins TRBV5-6 to TRBJ2-7; 9 bases match TRBD1. V dropped 5 bases and J dropped 1; count of bases not matched to a gene: 7. The CDR3 is made up of 15 amino acids. Germline V gene lookup returns CDR1 SGHDT and CDR2 YYEEEE. CDR3 sequence reads: CASSHYRGRSYEQYF. For the CDR3, the DNA is TGTGCCAGCAGTCACTACAGGGGGCGATCCTACGAGCAGTACTTC.

The chain joins TRBV10-2 to TRBJ2-7; D call uncertain. CDR3 length: 13 amino acids. The germline V and J ends were trimmed by 3 bases and 0 bases, with 6 bases remaining between them. In germline, CDR1 is WSHSY, CDR2 SAAADI. The CDR3 bases are TGCGCCAGCAGTGACACGGACTCCTACGAGCAGTACTTC. Translated: CASSDTDSYEQYF.

The chain joins TRBV6-5 to TRBJ1-1; no clear D. The CDR3 totals 13 residues. Per germline, CDR1 MNHEY and CDR2 SVGAGI. V lost 6 bases and J lost 0, with 8 bases in between. CDR3 bases: TGTGCCAGCAGGCTGACATTGAACACTGAAGCTTTCTTT. This encodes CASRLTLNTEAFF.

This chain connects TRBV7-9 to TRBJ2-5, with 8 positions matching TRBD2. This CDR3 comprises 14 residues. Germline V gives CDR1 SEHNR, CDR2 FQNEAQ (reference sequence). With 7 bases clipped from V and 1 base from J, the junction kept 5 bases outside the gene matches. CDR3 nucleotides: TGTGCCAGCACCGGGGGGGGACCCCAAGAGACCCAGTACTTC. This gives the protein CASTGGGPQETQYF.

The CDR3 loop is CASSQFTGSNEKLFF. The CDR3 DNA reads TGCGCCAGCAGCCAATTCACAGGGTCTAATGAAAAACTGTTTTTT. The rearrangement uses TRBV4-1 and TRBJ1-4; a possible D gene is TRBD1 (6 bases). In germline, CDR1 is MGHRA, CDR2 YSYEKL. This CDR3 is built from 15 residues. V lost 2 bases and J 3 bases, leaving 10 bases between the germline ends.

This sequence joins TRBV7-9 and TRBJ2-1; 9 bases fit TRBD2. With V trimmed by 4 bases and J by 7 bases, 8 bases remained unmatched. The CDR3 totals 15 residues. In germline, CDR1 is SEHNR, CDR2 FQNEAQ (reference sequence). The CDR3 DNA sequence: TGTGCCAGCAGCTCCCGTTTGACTAGCGGAAATGAGCAGTTCTTC. Its protein is CASSSRLTSGNEQFF.

V usage is TRBV5-4 and J usage is TRBJ2-7; 9 bases agree with TRBD2. Germline V CDR1 and CDR2: SGHNT, YYREEE (reference sequence). Trimming cost V 6 bases and J 0 bases; bases outside gene matches: 22. This CDR3 is built from 20 residues. CDR3 in amino acids: CASIIEEKRGVLDLSYEQYF. CDR3 sequence (DNA): TGTGCCAGCATCATCGAGGAGAAGCGGGGGGTATTAGATCTCTCCTACGAGCAGTACTTC. The full variable domain, with the rest looked up from reference TRBV5-4 and TRBJ2-7, is ETGVTQSPTHLIKTRGQQVTLRCSSQSGHNTVSWYQQALGQGPQFIFQYYREEENGRGNFPPRFSGLQFPNYSSELNVNALELDDSALYLCASIIEEKRGVLDLSYEQYFGPGTRLTVT.

The CDR3 nucleotides read TGTGCCAGCAGTGGACAGGGCGTGGAGACCCAGTACTTC. It is translated as CASSGQGVETQYF. The chain joins TRBV2 to TRBJ2-5; the match to TRBD1 covers 7 bases. The ends lost 4 bases at V and 5 bases at J; junction bases unmatched: 4. CDR1 SNHLY and CDR2 FYNNEI come from the germline V gene. The CDR3 is made up of 13 amino acids.

J is TRBJ1-1 and V is TRBV28; tentative D call: TRBD1 (6 bases). Germline CDR1 and CDR2: MDHEN and SYDVKM. The CDR3 covers 14 residues. V lost 1 base, J lost 4 bases, and 10 bases lay in between. Here the CDR3 DNA reads TGTGCCAGCAGTTTATTCACAGGGTCCACTGAAGCTTTCTTT. Translated: CASSLFTGSTEAFF.

The J gene is TRBJ1-1, the V gene TRBV3-1 (or the pseudogene TRBV3-2); D perhaps matches TRBD1 (5 bases). The germline V and J ends were trimmed by 5 bases and 5 bases, with 15 bases remaining between them. This CDR3 has 14 residues. Looked up from germline, CDR1 is LGHDT and CDR2 is YNNKEL (reference sequence). The CDR3 DNA is TGTGCCAGCAGCAGGCTCCCCAAGGGGACTGAAGCTTTCTTT. It codes for CASSRLPKGTEAFF.

This chain joins TRBV21-1 and TRBJ1-2. TRBV21-1 is described as a pseudogene. This CDR3 region has 14 residues. CDR3 sequence (DNA): TGTGCCAGCAGCAAAGTCCCGGCGAACTATGGCTACACCTTC. Its translation is CASSKVPANYGYTF.

This chain joins TRBV18 and TRBJ2-2; D is ambiguous. The V and J ends lost 3 bases and 14 bases respectively, with 19 bases between them. CDR1 is KGHSH, CDR2 LQKENI, per germline. CDR3 size: 14 residues. In DNA, the CDR3 is TGTGCCAGCTCACCTTCGAACTATCCCCTCGATCTGTTTTTT. This encodes CASSPSNYPLDLFF.

The chain recombines TRBV19 with TRBJ2-1; unclear D gene. The CDR3 has 12 residues. The germline CDR1 and CDR2 sequences are LNHDA and SQIVND (reference sequence). Trimming removed 1 base from V and 10 bases from J, with 8 bases in between. The CDR3 coding sequence is TGTGCCAGTAGTATAGGCGCCAGAGAGCAGTTCTTC. This codes for CASSIGAREQFF.

V usage is TRBV7-6 and J usage is TRBJ1-5; 7 nucleotides match TRBD1. Trimming cost V 5 bases and J 0 bases; bases outside gene matches: 4. The CDR3 totals 15 residues. Germline V gene sequence: CDR1 SGHVS, CDR2 FNYEAQ. The CDR3 spells CASSQTGNSNQPQHF. CDR3 DNA: TGTGCCAGCAGCCAGACAGGGAATAGCAATCAGCCCCAGCATTTT.

The chain recombines TRBV30 with TRBJ2-1; tentatively, D is TRBD1 (5 bases). This CDR3 is built from 14 residues. V gave up 8 bases and J gave up 2 bases, with 16 bases separating them. The germline V gene encodes CDR1 GTSNPN and CDR2 SVGIG (reference sequence). CDR3 loop: CATNHAGTYNEQFF. The DNA for the CDR3 is TGTGCCACTAACCACGCAGGGACCTACAATGAGCAGTTCTTC.

This chain joins TRBV2 and TRBJ1-5; D is undetermined. This CDR3 is 15 amino acids long. V was shortened by 2 bases and J by 2 bases, with 10 bases between the two germline ends. Germline V lookup: CDR1 SNHLY, CDR2 FYNNEI. CDR3 bases: TGTGCCAGCAGTGAATTATTGGCAGGCAATCAGCCCCAGCATTTT. Amino acid sequence: CASSELLAGNQPQHF.

The V and J genes are TRBV5-1 and TRBJ2-1, with TRBD1 identical over 12 bases. Germline CDR1 SGHRS, CDR2 YFSETQ. The J segment lost 8 bases and the V segment lost 5 bases, leaving 11 bases of the junction unmatched. The CDR3 sequence is 16 residues long. CDR3 in DNA: TGCGCCAGCAGGTCGGCCGGGACAGGGGGCAACCATGAGCAGTTCTTC. Amino acids: CASRSAGTGGNHEQFF.

This clone was counted a single time. CDR3 residues: CASSLGGRLNEQYF. The CDR3 region has the DNA TGCGCCAGCAGCTTGGGAGGGAGATTAAACGAGCAGTACTTC. The gene calls are TRBV5-1 and TRBJ2-7; D is possibly TRBD2 (5 bases). The CDR3 runs 14 residues. Deletions cut 0 bases from V and 5 bases from J, with 12 bases between. CDR1 SGHRS and CDR2 YFSETQ come from the germline V gene.

The V call is TRBV20-1, the J call TRBJ1-6; 9 bases match TRBD1. Germline-derived CDR1 and CDR2 are DFQATT and SNEGSKA (reference sequence). V lost 4 bases to trimming and J lost 10 bases; unmatched junction nucleotides: 8. The CDR3 totals 14 residues. The CDR3: CSANDRGLGSPLHF. CDR3 coding DNA: TGCAGTGCTAATGACAGGGGGTTAGGCTCACCCCTCCACTTT.

V is TRBV6-6 and J is TRBJ1-2, with D unclear. Germline assignment: CDR1 MNHNY and CDR2 SVGAGI (reference sequence). CDR3 size: 12 residues. With 7 bases removed from V and 3 bases from J, the gap between germline ends came to 9 bases. DNA of the CDR3: TGTGCCAGCACGAGTAGTTACTATGGCTACACCTTC. This translates into CASTSSYYGYTF.

V gene TRBV5-1 combines with J gene TRBJ2-1; D perhaps matches TRBD1 (6 bases). The germline V gene has CDR1 SGHRS and CDR2 YFSETQ. The CDR3 length is 15 residues. V lost 6 bases, J lost 2 bases, and 15 bases lay in between. The CDR3 DNA reads TGCGCCAGCACCCCAGAGGGACATGCCTACAATGAGCAGTTCTTC. Amino acid sequence: CASTPEGHAYNEQFF.